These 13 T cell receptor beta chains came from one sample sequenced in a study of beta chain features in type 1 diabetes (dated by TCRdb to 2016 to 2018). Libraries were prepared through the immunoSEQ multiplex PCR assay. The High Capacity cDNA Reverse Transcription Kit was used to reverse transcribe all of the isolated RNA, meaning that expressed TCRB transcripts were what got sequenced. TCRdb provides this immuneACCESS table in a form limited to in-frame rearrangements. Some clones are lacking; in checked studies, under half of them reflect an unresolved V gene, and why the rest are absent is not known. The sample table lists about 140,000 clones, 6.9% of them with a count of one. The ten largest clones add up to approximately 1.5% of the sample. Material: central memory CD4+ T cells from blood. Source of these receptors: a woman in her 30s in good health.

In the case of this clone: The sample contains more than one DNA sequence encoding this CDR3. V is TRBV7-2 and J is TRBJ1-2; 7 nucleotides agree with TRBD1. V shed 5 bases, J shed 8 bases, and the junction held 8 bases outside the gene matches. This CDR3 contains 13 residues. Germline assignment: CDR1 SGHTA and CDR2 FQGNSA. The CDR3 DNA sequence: TGTGCCAGCAGCCTCGCCGGGACAGCGGGCTACACCTTC. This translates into CASSLAGTAGYTF. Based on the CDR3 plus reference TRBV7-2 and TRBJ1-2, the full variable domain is GAGVSQSPSNKVTEKGKDVELRCDPISGHTALYWYRQSLGQGLEFLIYFQGNSAPDKSGLPSDRFSAERTGGSVSTLTIQRTQQEDSAVYLCASSLAGTAGYTFGSGTRLTVV.

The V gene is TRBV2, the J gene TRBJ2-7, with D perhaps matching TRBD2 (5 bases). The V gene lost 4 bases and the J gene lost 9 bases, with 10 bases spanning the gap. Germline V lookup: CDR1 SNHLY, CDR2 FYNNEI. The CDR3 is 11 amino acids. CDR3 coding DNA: TGTGCCAGCAGTGTGGGAGCGGTGCAGTACTTC. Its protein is CASSVGAVQYF. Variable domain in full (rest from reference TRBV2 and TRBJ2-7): EPEVTQTPSHQVTQMGQEVILRCVPISNHLYFYWYRQILGQKVEFLVSFYNNEISEKSEIFDDQFSVERPDGSNFTLKIRSTKLEDSAMYFCASSVGAVQYFGPGTRLTVT.

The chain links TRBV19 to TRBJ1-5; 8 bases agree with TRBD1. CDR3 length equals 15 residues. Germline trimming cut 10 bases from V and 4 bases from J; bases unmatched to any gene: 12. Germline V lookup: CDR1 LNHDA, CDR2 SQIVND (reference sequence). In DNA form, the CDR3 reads TGTGCCACCGAGCCTCCGGGACAGGTAAATCAGCCCCAGCATTTT. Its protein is CATEPPGQVNQPQHF.

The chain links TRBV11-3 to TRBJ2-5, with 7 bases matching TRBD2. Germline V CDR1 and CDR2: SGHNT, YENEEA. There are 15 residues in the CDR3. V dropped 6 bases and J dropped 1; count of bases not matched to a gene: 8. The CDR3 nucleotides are TGTGCCAGCAGTCGCGGGGGAGGGAGCCAAGAGACCCAGTACTTC. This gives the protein CASSRGGGSQETQYF.

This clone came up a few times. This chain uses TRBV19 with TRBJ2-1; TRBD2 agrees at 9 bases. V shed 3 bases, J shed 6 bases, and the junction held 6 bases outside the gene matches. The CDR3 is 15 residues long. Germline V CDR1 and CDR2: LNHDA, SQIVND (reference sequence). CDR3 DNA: TGTGCCAGTAGTATGGTAGCGGGAGATGGCAATGAGCAGTTCTTC. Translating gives CASSMVAGDGNEQFF. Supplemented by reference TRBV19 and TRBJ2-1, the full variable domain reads DGGITQSPKYLFRKEGQNVTLSCEQNLNHDAMYWYRQDPGQGLRLIYYSQIVNDFQKGDIAEGYSVSREKKESFPLTVTSAQKNPTAFYLCASSMVAGDGNEQFFGPGTRLTVL.

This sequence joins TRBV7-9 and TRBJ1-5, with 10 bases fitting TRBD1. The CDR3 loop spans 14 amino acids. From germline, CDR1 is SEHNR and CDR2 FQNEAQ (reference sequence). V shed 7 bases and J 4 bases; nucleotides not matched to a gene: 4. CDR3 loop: CASTSDRGNQPQHF. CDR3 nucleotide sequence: TGTGCCAGCACTTCGGACAGGGGGAATCAGCCCCAGCATTTT.

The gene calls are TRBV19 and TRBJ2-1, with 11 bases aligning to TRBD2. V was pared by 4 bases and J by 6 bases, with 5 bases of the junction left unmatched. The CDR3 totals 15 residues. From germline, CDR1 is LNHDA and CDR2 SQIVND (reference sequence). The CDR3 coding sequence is TGTGCCAGTAGTAAAGTAGCGGGAGGGGCCAATGAGCAGTTCTTC. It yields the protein CASSKVAGGANEQFF. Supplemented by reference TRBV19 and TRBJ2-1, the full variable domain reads DGGITQSPKYLFRKEGQNVTLSCEQNLNHDAMYWYRQDPGQGLRLIYYSQIVNDFQKGDIAEGYSVSREKKESFPLTVTSAQKNPTAFYLCASSKVAGGANEQFFGPGTRLTVL.

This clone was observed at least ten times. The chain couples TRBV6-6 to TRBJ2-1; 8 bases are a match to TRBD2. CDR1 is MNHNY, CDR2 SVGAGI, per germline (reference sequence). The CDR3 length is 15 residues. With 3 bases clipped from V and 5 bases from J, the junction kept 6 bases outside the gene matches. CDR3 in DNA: TGTGCCAGCAGTTATTCGACTAGCGCGGACAATGAGCAGTTCTTC. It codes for CASSYSTSADNEQFF.

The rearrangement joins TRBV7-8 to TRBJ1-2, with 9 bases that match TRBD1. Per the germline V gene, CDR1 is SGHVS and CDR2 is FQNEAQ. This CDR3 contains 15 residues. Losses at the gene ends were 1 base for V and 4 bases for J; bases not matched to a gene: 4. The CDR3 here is CASSLGTGDIYGYTF. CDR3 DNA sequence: TGTGCCAGCAGCTTAGGGACAGGGGACATCTATGGCTACACCTTC. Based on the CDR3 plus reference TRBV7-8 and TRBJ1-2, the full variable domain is GAGVSQSPRYKVAKRGQDVALRCDPISGHVSLFWYQQALGQGPEFLTYFQNEAQLDKSGLPSDRFFAERPEGSVSTLKIQRTQQEDSAVYLCASSLGTGDIYGYTFGSGTRLTVV.

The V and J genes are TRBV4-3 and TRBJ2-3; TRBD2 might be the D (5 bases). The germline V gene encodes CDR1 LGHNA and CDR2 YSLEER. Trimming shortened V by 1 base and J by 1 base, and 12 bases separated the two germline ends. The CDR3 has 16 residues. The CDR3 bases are TGCGCCAGCAGCCAAGGTAGCGCCGGCGGCACAGATACGCAGTATTTT. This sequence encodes CASSQGSAGGTDTQYF.

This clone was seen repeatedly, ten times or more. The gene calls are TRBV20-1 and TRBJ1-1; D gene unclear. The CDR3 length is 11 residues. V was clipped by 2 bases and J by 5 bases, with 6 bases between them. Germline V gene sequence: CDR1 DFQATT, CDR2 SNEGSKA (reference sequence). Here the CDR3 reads CSARLQTEAFF. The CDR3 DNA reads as TGCAGTGCTAGACTGCAGACTGAAGCTTTCTTT.

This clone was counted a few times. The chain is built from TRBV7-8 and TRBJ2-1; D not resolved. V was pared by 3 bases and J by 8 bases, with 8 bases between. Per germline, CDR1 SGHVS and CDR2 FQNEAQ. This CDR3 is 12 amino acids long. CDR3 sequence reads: CASSFPSDEQFF. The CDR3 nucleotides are TGTGCCAGCAGCTTCCCCAGCGATGAGCAGTTCTTC.

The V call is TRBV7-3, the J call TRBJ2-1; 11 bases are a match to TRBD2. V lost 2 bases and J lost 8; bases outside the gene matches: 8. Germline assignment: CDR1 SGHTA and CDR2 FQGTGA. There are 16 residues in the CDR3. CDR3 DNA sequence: TGTGCCAGCAGCTTAGGGCTAGCGGGGGGTTCTGATGAGCAGTTCTTC. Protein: CASSLGLAGGSDEQFF.